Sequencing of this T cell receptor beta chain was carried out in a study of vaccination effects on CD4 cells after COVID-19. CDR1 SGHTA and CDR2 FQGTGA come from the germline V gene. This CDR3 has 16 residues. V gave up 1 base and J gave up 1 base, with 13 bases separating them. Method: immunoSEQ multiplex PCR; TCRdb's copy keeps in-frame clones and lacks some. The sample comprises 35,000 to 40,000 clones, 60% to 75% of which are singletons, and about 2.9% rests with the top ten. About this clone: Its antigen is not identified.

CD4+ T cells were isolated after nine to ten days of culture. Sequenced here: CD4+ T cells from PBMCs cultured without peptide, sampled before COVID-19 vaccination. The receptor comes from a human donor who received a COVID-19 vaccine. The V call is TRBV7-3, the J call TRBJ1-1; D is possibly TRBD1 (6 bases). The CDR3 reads CASSLRGQGGNTEAFF. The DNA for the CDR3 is TGTGCCAGCAGCTTAAGGGGGCAGGGTGGGAACACTGAAGCTTTCTTT.